Described below is a single TCR beta chain sequence and its context. V lost 6 bases and J lost 4; bases outside the gene matches: 9. Germline CDR1 reads ENHRY; CDR2 reads SYGVKD. This CDR3 is built from 16 residues. This record belongs to a study of shared clonotypes between healthy human individuals. Clones were read by immunoSEQ multiplex PCR, and TCRdb kept only the in-frame ones, dropping some. The sample includes around 1.9 million clones, 93% seen only once; the top ten take 1.7%. Naive CD8 isolation took CD45RO-negative cells positively selected for CCR7 and excluded terminally differentiated effector memory CD45RA+ cells.

The source of this sequence is a young man in good health. Some clones in this sample may be carry-over from other donors' samples. The genes are TRBV10-3 and TRBJ1-2, with 12 bases aligning to TRBD1. Sequenced sample: naive CD8+ T cells from PBMCs. CDR3 protein: CAIRFTGTGGVYGYTF. Written as DNA, the CDR3 is TGTGCCATCAGGTTCACCGGGACAGGGGGCGTCTATGGCTACACCTTC.